This T cell receptor (beta chain) was identified during a study of blood T cell repertoires in COVID-19. Study background: Sites in the United States, Italy and Spain provided acute and convalescent COVID-19 samples.

V was clipped by 2 bases and J by 4 bases; unmatched bases: 9. This CDR3 is built from 16 residues. CDR1 and CDR2 (germline): MDHEN, SYDVKM. Assay used: immunoSEQ multiplex PCR; TCRdb lists only in-frame clones, some missing. The sample gives fewer than 65,000 clones, about 80% of which show up once; roughly 25% is in the top ten. Sequencing was carried out using peripheral blood. This sequence was found in an older man with acute or convalescent COVID-19. The chain recombines TRBV28 with TRBJ2-7, with 9 bases identical to TRBD2. The CDR3 DNA follows: TGTGCCAGCAGTTTACTATTAGCGGGAGCGGTGTACGAGCAGTACTTC. As protein: CASSLLLAGAVYEQYF.